One and the same sample provided the 10 T cell receptor beta chains below, sequenced in a study of human T cells and chemical hapten exposure. MiXCR, run by TCRdb on the RACE reads, gives a single entry per CDR3 protein. The sample shows under 100,000 distinct CDR3 sequences, 10% to 14% of them seen only once. Regarding time point: patch test 3, about 24 weeks after DPC sensitization. The treatment is: therapeutic diphenylcyclopropenone sensitization with weekly scalp DPC. The sequenced sample was whole blood, obtained in connection with sensitization to the hapten diphenylcyclopropenone (DPC). The receptors originated from a woman aged 50 to 60 with alopecia areata. Some clones in this sample may be carry-over from other donors' samples.

This clonotype showed up just a few times. The chain is built from TRBV14 and TRBJ1-5, with 8 bases that match TRBD1. This CDR3 region has 17 residues. Germline CDR1 SGHDN, CDR2 FVKESK. Trimming took 1 base from V and 0 from J; bases not matched to a gene: 5. The CDR3 reads CASSQVTGAYSNQPQHF. The DNA of the CDR3 is TGTGCCAGCAGCCAAGTGACAGGGGCTTATAGCAATCAGCCCCAGCATTTT.

Concerning this clonotype: The germline gene is not matched at one end of the junction; a read error may be the cause. The chain combines TRBV7-7 with TRBJ2-5, with a possible D match to TRBD1 (5 bases). CDR3 size: 13 residues. Germline-derived CDR1 and CDR2 are SSHAT and FNYEAQ (reference sequence). The CDR3 sequence is CASSLGSGETQYF. CDR3 coding DNA: TGTGCTAGCAGCTTAGGTTCAGGGGAGACCCAGTACTTC.

This clonotype was found many times. This chain connects TRBV20-1 to TRBJ1-5, with D perhaps TRBD1 (5 bases). The length of the CDR3 is 16 residues. The ends were cut back, 2 bases at V and 3 bases at J, with 17 bases in the middle. Germline V gene data show CDR1 as DFQATT and CDR2 as SNEGSKA (reference sequence). The CDR3, as DNA: TGCAGTGCTAGACAGGAGGTCCAGGGCCCCAATCAGCCCCAGCATTTT. Its protein is CSARQEVQGPNQPQHF.

This rearrangement joins TRBV24-1 to TRBJ2-2; the D gene is possibly TRBD1 (6 bases). CDR3 length equals 14 residues. Germline CDR1 is KGHDR and CDR2 is SFDVKD. The V and J ends lost 5 bases and 0 bases respectively, with 6 bases between them. The CDR3 bases are TGTGCCACCAGTGGGACAGCGAACACCGGGGAGCTGTTTTTT. Translation gives CATSGTANTGELFF.

The sample holds many counts of this clonotype. The chain recombines TRBV12-3 or TRBV12-4 with TRBJ2-7; 8 bases are a match to TRBD2. J gave up 3 bases and V 8 bases, and 9 bases lay outside the gene matches. The CDR3 sequence is 14 residues long. The CDR3: CASGRAGGRYEQYF. DNA of the CDR3: TGTGCCAGCGGTCGTGCGGGAGGACGCTACGAGCAGTACTTC.

This clonotype was counted many times. The chain has TRBV12-3 or TRBV12-4 and TRBJ2-4; possibly TRBD1 for D (6 bases). CDR3 length equals 16 residues. With 2 bases removed from V and 0 bases from J, the gap between germline ends came to 11 bases. CDR3 in DNA: TGTGCCAGCAGTTTAAGTGGACAGCTAGCCAAAAACATTCAGTACTTC. Protein: CASSLSGQLAKNIQYF.

Many counts were recorded for this clonotype. The CDR3 DNA sequence: TGCGCCAGCAGCTTGGCGGCAGGTTATGGCTACACCTTC. Encoded protein: CASSLAAGYGYTF. V and J are TRBV5-1 and TRBJ1-2; unclear D gene. The CDR3 sequence is 13 residues long. CDR1 and CDR2 from the germline V gene are SGHRS and YFSETQ. Trimming took off 0 bases at V and 5 bases at J, with 8 bases between the two ends. Drawing the rest from reference TRBV5-1 and TRBJ1-2, the complete variable domain is KAGVTQTPRYLIKTRGQQVTLSCSPISGHRSVSWYQQTPGQGLQFLFEYFSETQRNKGNFPGRFSGRQFSNSRSEMNVSTLELGDSALYLCASSLAAGYGYTFGSGTRLTVV.

Worth noting for this clonotype: The CDR3 end shows no conserved phenylalanine or tryptophan, and so a read error is likely. The rearrangement joins TRBV7-9 to TRBJ2-5; 7 bases line up with TRBD2. The germline CDR1 and CDR2 sequences are SEHNR and FQNEAQ (reference sequence). The CDR3 is made up of 14 amino acids. V shed 6 bases, J shed 2 bases, and the junction held 6 bases outside the gene matches. The CDR3 bases are TGTGCCAGCAGTCGAGCTAGCGGTCAAGAGACCCAGTACTAC. It translates to CASSRASGQETQYY.

This clonotype came up many times. V gene TRBV4-3 combines with J gene TRBJ1-5, with D hard to call. The germline V gene has CDR1 LGHNA and CDR2 YSLEER. V lost 0 bases, J lost 6 bases, and 15 bases lay in between. This CDR3 has 16 residues. In DNA, the CDR3 is TGCGCCAGCAGCCAAGATCTGGGCCTTTACTCTCAGCCCCAGCATTTT. This sequence encodes CASSQDLGLYSQPQHF.

This clonotype was seen at least ten times. This chain uses TRBV3-1 with TRBJ1-2; 7 bases line up with TRBD1. The length of the CDR3 is 16 residues. The germline CDR1 and CDR2 sequences are LGHDT and YNNKEL (reference sequence). V lost 3 bases, J lost 6 bases, and 13 bases stayed unmatched. CDR3 region: CASSQERGRIVDGYTF. CDR3 bases: TGTGCCAGCAGCCAGGAAAGGGGGCGCATTGTGGATGGCTACACCTTC.